This T cell receptor beta chain was retrieved from a study of control samples from healthy donors and cancer patients. The CDR3 extends over 17 amino acids. V lost 5 bases to trimming and J lost 0 bases, with 14 bases between them. CDR1 is MNHNY and CDR2 is SVGAGI in the germline V gene (reference sequence). Profiled with immunoSEQ multiplex PCR; TCRdb holds only in-frame clones, not every one. The table records about 98,000 clones, more than 75% of them present only once. V is TRBV6-6 and J is TRBJ2-6, with a possible D match to TRBD2 (6 bases). The specimen was blood. This clonotype was obtained from a man aged 60 to 75 in good health. The CDR3 loop is CASSPRRVASGANVLTF. Written as DNA, the CDR3 is TGTGCCAGCAGTCCTCGGAGGGTTGCCTCTGGGGCCAACGTCCTGACTTTC.